This entry describes one TCR beta chain. No antigen is known for it. The table came from immunoSEQ multiplex PCR; TCRdb's copy has only in-frame clones and leaves some out. Here the sample spans about 2.4 million clones, over 85% being singletons. The data are from a study of shared clonotypes between healthy human individuals. The study's findings and limits: Sequencing depth was predicted to influence how clonotypes are shared among donors.

The CDR3 runs 17 residues. V lost 2 bases and J lost 4; bases outside the gene matches: 11. CDR1 and CDR2 (germline): KGHSH, LQKENI. The receptor's source is a man younger than 35 in good health. Some clones in this sample may be carry-over from other donors' samples. The sequencing input was naive CD4+ T cells from PBMCs. Subset noted: CD45RA+ positively selected. The rearrangement uses TRBV18 and TRBJ1-5; 7 nucleotides line up with TRBD1. Here the CDR3 reads CASSPRNRDSANQPQHF. The DNA for the CDR3 is TGTGCCAGCTCACCAAGAAACCGGGACAGTGCTAATCAGCCCCAGCATTTT.